This T cell receptor (beta chain) is drawn from a study of T-cell memory formation after mild COVID-19. MiXCR, applied by TCRdb to the 5' RACE reads, yields one record per CDR3 protein. The sample has more than 300,000 distinct CDR3 sequences, roughly an eighth seen once. Germline lookup yields CDR1 MNHEY and CDR2 SVGAGI. This CDR3 is built from 16 residues. Germline trimming cut 0 bases from V and 5 bases from J; bases unmatched to any gene: 7. The chain is built from TRBV6-5 and TRBJ2-5; 9 nucleotides match TRBD1. The source of this sequence is a man between 18 and 29 years old who had mild COVID-19 (a few samples of this study predate the infection). Cell type and time point are not known. The sequencing sample was made of PBMCs or a T cell subset sorted from them (not recorded which). CDR3 in DNA: TGTGCCAGCAGTTACTCCCCCGGACAGGGGCGGGAGACCCAGTACTTC. Protein: CASSYSPGQGRETQYF.